This T cell receptor (beta chain) appears in the sequencing data of a study of T cells in Graves' hyperthyroidism and ophthalmopathy. Notes on this clonotype: As yet, its antigen is unknown.

Study conclusions and caveats: Most clonotypes expanded in the thyroid (above 0.001) were also present in blood.

V was shortened by 3 bases and J by 3 bases, with 15 bases between the two germline ends. The CDR3 loop spans 15 amino acids. Germline V gene sequence: CDR1 MDHEN, CDR2 SYDVKM. In the ophthalmopathy cohort, Clinical Activity Score was at least 3, NOSPECS grade at least 4, and duration under 3 months. Any patient presenting with uncontrolled infection, other autoimmune disease, pregnancy or lactation was left out. What was amplified from RNA transcripts were TCR beta CDR3 regions. HTBI primers drove first-round RT-PCR of the TCR CDR3. TCRdb fed the multiplex PCR reads into MiXCR, producing one record per CDR3 protein. The sample has approximately 600,000 distinct CDR3 sequences; approximately 15% are singletons.

The sample comprised blood. This TCR came from a young woman with Graves' ophthalmopathy. The V call is TRBV28, the J call TRBJ2-7; TRBD2 is a possible D gene (5 bases). The CDR3 DNA reads as TGTGCCAGCAGTTTCGGAGGCCGAAAGCGCTACGAGCAGTACTTC. Protein product: CASSFGGRKRYEQYF.